These T cell receptor beta chains were read from a single sample in a study of T cells after yellow fever vaccination. TCRdb re-called the 5' RACE reads through MiXCR, storing one row per CDR3 protein. The sample yields hundreds of thousands of distinct CDR3 sequences, approximately 10% seen once. This sample comprised CD4+ T cells sorted from PBMCs, obtained 5 days after the yellow fever booster vaccination. The source of these receptors is a man between 18 and 35 years old who received the YFV17D yellow fever vaccine. CDR3s include the opening cysteine and the closing phenylalanine or tryptophan. The D gene is left open where the match is weak. Some rows have no size entry. The others give once, few or many, or a class for an expanded clone.

>TRBV7-2|many|TRBJ1-4|TRBD1
CASTTTGTGWKKLFF
TGTGCCAGCACCACAACCGGGACAGGGTGGAAAAAACTGTTTTTT
>TRBV9|-|TRBJ2-3|-
CASSVGLDGSRQYF
TGTGCCAGCAGCGTAGGGCTGGACGGCTCACGACAGTATTTT
>TRBV5-1|many|TRBJ2-3|-
CASSPSRTDTQYF
TGCGCCAGCAGCCCAAGTCGGACAGATACGCAGTATTTT
>TRBV7-9|-|TRBJ2-2|TRBD2
CASSSGTSGGVNTGELFF
TGTGCCAGCAGCTCCGGGACTAGCGGGGGGGTTAACACCGGGGAGCTGTTTTTT
>TRBV2|few|TRBJ2-2|TRBD2
CASSGQRGDTGELFF
TGTGCCAGCAGTGGGCAGCGGGGGGACACCGGGGAGCTGTTTTTT
>TRBV6-5|-|TRBJ1-6|-
CASSYVSGNSPLHF
TGTGCCAGCAGTTACGTTAGCGGGAATTCACCCCTCCACTTT
>TRBV29-1|-|TRBJ2-3|TRBD1
CSVGGATLGPDTQYF
TGCAGCGTAGGGGGCGCGACGCTTGGCCCAGATACGCAGTATTTT
>TRBV7-9|few|TRBJ2-7|-
CASRSTGIYEQYF
TGTGCCAGCAGGTCCACAGGGATCTACGAGCAGTACTTC
>TRBV7-2|many|TRBJ1-4|-
CASSLVGRGATNEKLFF
TGTGCCAGCAGCTTAGTGGGCAGGGGTGCAACTAATGAAAAACTGTTTTTT
>TRBV7-2|few|TRBJ2-2|-
CASSWEAFTGELFF
TGTGCCAGCAGCTGGGAGGCTTTCACCGGGGAGCTGTTTTTT
>TRBV5-1|-|TRBJ2-5|-
CASSPPAGWVATQYF
TGCGCCAGCAGCCCGCCCGCAGGGTGGGTGGCGACCCAGTACTTC
>TRBV5-5|few|TRBJ2-6|-
CASSPAVQGSSGANVLTF
TGTGCCAGCAGCCCGGCGGTACAGGGATCCTCTGGGGCCAACGTCCTGACTTTC
>TRBV7-9|few|TRBJ1-6|-
CASSRDRSDSPLHF
TGTGCCAGCAGCCGGGACCGAAGTGATTCACCCCTCCACTTT
>TRBV7-8|-|TRBJ2-3|-
CASSLAPGLTQYF
TGTGCCAGCAGCTTAGCGCCGGGACTTACGCAGTATTTT
>TRBV7-2|few|TRBJ2-3|TRBD2
CASNRALAGAGDTQYF
TGTGCCAGCAACCGGGCACTAGCGGGGGCAGGAGATACGCAGTATTTT
>TRBV20-1|few|TRBJ1-4|TRBD1
CSVGQGGYREKLFF
TGCAGTGTTGGACAGGGAGGATATCGTGAAAAACTGTTTTTT